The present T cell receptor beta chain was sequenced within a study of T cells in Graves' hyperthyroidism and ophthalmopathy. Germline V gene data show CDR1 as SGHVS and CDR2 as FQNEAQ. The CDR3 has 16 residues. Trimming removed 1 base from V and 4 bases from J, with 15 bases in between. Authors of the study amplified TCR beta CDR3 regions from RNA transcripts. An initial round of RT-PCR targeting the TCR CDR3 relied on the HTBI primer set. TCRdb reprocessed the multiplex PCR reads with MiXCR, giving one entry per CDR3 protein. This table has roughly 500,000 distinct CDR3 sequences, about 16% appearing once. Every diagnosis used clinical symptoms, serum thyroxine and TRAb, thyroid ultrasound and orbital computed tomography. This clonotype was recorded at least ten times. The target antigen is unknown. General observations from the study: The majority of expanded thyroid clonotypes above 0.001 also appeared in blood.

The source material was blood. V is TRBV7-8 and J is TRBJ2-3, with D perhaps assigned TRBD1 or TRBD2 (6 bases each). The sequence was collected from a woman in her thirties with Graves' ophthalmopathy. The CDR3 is CASSLVAGHFADTQYF. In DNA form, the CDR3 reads TGTGCCAGCAGCTTAGTGGCGGGACATTTCGCAGATACGCAGTATTTT.